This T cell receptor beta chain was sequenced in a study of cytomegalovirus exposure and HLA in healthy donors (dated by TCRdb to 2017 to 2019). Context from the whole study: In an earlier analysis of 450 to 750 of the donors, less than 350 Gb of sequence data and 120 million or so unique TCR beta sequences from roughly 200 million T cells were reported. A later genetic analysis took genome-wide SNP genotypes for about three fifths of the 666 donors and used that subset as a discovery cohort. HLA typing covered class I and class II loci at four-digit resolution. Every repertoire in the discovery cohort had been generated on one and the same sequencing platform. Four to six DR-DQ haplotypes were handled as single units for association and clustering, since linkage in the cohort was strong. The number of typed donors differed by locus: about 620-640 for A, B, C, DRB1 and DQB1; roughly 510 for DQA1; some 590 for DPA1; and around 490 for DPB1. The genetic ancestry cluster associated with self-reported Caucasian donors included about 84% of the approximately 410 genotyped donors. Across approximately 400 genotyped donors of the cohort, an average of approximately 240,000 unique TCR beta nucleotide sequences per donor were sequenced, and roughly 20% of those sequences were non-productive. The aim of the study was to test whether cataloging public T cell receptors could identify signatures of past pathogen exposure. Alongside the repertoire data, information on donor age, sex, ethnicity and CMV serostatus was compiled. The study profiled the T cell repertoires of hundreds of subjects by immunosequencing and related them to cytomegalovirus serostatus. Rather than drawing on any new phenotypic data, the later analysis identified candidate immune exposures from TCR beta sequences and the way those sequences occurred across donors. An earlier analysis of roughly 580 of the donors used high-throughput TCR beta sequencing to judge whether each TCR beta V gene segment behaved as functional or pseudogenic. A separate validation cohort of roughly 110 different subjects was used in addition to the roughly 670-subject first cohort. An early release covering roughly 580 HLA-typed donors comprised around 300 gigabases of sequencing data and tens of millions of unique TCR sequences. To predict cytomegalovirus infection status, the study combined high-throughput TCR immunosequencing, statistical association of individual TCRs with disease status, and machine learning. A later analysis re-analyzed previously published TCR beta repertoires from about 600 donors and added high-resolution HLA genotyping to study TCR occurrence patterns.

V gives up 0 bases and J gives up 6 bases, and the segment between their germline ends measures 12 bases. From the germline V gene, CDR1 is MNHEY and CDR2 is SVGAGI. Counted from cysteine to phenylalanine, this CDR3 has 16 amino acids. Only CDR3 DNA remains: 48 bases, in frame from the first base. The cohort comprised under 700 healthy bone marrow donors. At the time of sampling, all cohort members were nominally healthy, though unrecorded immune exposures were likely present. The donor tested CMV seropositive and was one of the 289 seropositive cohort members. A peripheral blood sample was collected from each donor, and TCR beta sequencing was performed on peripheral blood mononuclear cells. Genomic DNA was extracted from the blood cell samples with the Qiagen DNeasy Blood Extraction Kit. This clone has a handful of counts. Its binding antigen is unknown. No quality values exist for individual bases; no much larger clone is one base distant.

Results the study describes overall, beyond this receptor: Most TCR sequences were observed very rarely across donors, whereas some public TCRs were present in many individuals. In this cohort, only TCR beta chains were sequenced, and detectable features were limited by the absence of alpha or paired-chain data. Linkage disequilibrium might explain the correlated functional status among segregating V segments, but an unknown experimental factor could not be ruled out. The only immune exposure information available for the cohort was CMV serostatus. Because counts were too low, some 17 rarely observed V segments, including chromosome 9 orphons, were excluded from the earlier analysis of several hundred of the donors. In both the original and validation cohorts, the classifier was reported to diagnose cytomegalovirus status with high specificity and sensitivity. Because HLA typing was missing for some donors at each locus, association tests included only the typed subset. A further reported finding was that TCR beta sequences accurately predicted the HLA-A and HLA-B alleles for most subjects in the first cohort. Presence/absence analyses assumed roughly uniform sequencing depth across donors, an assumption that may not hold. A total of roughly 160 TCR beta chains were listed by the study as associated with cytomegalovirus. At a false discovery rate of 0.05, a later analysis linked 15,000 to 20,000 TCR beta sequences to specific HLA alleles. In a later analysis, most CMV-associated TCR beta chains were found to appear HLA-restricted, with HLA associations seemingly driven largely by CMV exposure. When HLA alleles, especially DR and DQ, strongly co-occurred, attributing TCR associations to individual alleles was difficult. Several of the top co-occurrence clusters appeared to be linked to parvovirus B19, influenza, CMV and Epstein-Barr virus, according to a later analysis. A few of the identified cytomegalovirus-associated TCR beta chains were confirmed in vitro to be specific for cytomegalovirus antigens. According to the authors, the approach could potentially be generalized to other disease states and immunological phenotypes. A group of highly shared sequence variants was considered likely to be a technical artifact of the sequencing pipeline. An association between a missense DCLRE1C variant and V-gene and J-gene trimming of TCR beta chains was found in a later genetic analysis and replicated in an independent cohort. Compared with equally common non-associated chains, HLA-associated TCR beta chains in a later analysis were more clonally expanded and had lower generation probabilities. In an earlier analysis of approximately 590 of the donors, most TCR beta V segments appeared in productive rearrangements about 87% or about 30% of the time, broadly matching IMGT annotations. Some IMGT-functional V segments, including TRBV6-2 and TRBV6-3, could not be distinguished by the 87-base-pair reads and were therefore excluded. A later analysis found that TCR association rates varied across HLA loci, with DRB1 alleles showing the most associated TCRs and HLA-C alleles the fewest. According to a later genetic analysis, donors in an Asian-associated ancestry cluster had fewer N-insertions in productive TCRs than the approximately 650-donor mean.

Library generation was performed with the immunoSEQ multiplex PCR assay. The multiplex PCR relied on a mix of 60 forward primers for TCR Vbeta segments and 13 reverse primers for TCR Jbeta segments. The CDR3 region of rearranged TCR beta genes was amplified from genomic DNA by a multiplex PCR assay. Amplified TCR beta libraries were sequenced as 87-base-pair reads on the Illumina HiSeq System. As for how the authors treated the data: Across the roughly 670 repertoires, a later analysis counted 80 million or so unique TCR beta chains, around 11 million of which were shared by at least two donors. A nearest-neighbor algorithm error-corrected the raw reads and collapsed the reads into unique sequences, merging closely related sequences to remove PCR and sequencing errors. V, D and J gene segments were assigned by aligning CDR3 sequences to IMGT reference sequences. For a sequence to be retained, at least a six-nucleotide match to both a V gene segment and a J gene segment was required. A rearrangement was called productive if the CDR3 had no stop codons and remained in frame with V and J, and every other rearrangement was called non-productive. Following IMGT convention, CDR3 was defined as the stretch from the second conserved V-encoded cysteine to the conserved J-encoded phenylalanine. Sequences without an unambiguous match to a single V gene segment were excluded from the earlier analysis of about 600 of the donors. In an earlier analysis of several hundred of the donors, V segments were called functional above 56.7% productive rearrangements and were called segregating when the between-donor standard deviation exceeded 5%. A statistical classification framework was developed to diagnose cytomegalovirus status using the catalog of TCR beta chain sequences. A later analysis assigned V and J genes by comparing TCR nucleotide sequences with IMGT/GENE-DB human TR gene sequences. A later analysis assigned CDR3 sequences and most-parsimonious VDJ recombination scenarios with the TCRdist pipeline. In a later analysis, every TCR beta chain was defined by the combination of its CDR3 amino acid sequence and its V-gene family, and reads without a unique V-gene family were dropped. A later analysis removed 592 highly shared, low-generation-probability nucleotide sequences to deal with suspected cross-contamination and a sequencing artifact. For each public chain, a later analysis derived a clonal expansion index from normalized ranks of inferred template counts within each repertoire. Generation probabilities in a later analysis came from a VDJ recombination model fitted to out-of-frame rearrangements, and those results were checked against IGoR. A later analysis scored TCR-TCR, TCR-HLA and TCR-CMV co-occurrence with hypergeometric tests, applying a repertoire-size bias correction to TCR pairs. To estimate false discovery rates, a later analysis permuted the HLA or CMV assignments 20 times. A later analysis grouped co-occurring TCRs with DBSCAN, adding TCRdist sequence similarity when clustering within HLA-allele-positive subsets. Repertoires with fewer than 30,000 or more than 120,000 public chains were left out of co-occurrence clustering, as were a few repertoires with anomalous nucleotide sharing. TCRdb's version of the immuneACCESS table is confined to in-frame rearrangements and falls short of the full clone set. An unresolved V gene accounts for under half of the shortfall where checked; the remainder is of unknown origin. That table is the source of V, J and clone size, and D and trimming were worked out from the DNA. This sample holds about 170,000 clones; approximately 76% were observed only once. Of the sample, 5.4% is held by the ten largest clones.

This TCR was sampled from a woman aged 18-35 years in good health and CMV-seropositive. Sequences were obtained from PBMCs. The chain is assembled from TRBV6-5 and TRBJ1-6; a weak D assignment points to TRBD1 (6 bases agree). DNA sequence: TGTGCCAGCAGTTACTCGCGGGGGCCGCCTAATTCACCCCTCCACTTT. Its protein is CASSYSRGPPNSPLHF.